These T cell receptor beta chains were read from a single sample in a study of STAT5B mutations in CD4+ large granular lymphocyte leukemia. Method: immunoSEQ multiplex PCR; TCRdb's copy keeps in-frame clones and lacks some. The data hold more than 30,000 clones, with less than 75% observed a single time. Specimen: CD4+ T cells from blood buffy coats. All receptors come from a human donor in good health. CDR3s include the opening cysteine and the closing phenylalanine or tryptophan. A D gene is named only where the DNA matches it firmly. Expanded clones get a size class; other rows say once, few or many, or leave the size out.

v_call	clone_size	d_call	j_call	cdr3_aa	cdr3_nt
TRBV10-2	.	TRBD1	TRBJ1-2	CASSESGRGTGYGYTF	TGCGCCAGCAGTGAGTCCGGCAGGGGGACTGGTTATGGCTACACCTTC
TRBV30	.	.	TRBJ2-2	CAWSYREPKRRELFF	TGTGCCTGGAGTTACAGGGAGCCTAAGAGACGGGAGCTGTTTTTT
TRBV2	.	.	TRBJ2-4	CASSEVGGETKNIQYF	TGTGCCAGCAGTGAAGTTGGTGGGGAGACGAAAAACATTCAGTACTTC
TRBV6-5	.	.	TRBJ2-5	CASGVGIQETQYF	TGTGCCAGCGGGGTGGGTATCCAAGAGACCCAGTACTTC
TRBV19	.	TRBD1	TRBJ1-1	CASKQPGLGQFTEAFF	TGTGCCAGTAAGCAACCCGGGCTGGGACAGTTCACTGAAGCTTTCTTT
TRBV19	.	.	TRBJ2-5	CASSRRGETQYF	TGTGCCAGTAGTCGAAGGGGGGAGACCCAGTACTTC
TRBV18	.	.	TRBJ1-6	CASSPRDNSPLHF	TGTGCCAGCTCACCACGGGACAATTCACCCCTCCACTTT
TRBV6-1	.	TRBD2	TRBJ2-1	CASRGGNEQFF	TGTGCCAGCCGGGGGGGCAATGAGCAGTTCTTC
TRBV6-6	.	.	TRBJ2-7	CATPRETPHEQYF	TGTGCCACTCCCCGGGAAACGCCACACGAGCAGTACTTC
TRBV6-5	few	TRBD1	TRBJ1-1	CASSYSRTGGLVEAFF	TGTGCCAGCAGTTACTCGAGGACAGGGGGCCTCGTTGAAGCTTTCTTT
TRBV6-1	.	TRBD2	TRBJ2-7	CASRRAGVYEQYF	TGTGCCAGCAGGCGGGCGGGGGTCTACGAGCAGTACTTC
TRBV19	.	.	TRBJ2-7	CASKGRGGSYEQYF	TGTGCCAGTAAAGGAAGGGGGGGTTCCTACGAGCAGTACTTC
TRBV25-1	.	.	TRBJ1-2	CASSELVGANYGYTF	TGTGCCAGCAGTGAATTAGTCGGGGCGAACTATGGCTACACCTTC
TRBV28	.	.	TRBJ2-7	CASSLSSFSGYEQYF	TGTGCCAGCAGTTTATCCTCCTTTTCTGGCTACGAGCAGTACTTC
TRBV23-1	few	.	TRBJ2-7	CASSQSGAGGLSYEQYF	TGCGCCAGCAGTCAATCGGGGGCAGGGGGACTTTCCTACGAGCAGTACTTC
TRBV28	.	.	TRBJ2-2	CASSPYGYGTNTGELFF	TGTGCCAGCAGTCCCTACGGGTATGGGACCAACACCGGGGAGCTGTTTTTT
TRBV6-5	.	.	TRBJ1-2	CASSYVGLRGGYTF	TGTGCCAGCAGTTACGTCGGCTTGAGGGGTGGCTACACCTTC
TRBV5-4	once	TRBD2	TRBJ2-1	CASSGTSGGVYNEQFF	TGTGCCAGCAGCGGAACTAGCGGGGGGGTATACAATGAGCAGTTCTTC